This T cell receptor (beta chain) is from a study of T-cell reconstitution after alpha-beta-depleted transplantation in children. Germline V CDR1 and CDR2: MNHNS, SASEGT. The CDR3 is made up of 14 amino acids. The V and J ends lost 3 bases and 0 bases respectively, with 8 bases between them. It was with unique molecular identifiers that the TCRbeta library was prepared. TCRdb used MiXCR to reprocess the PCR reads, holding one entry per CDR3 protein. Here the sample spans over 550,000 distinct CDR3 sequences, more than 9% being singletons. This clonotype has only a few counts. Source: PBMCs from the stem cell graft donor, taken from the stem cell graft. This TCR derives from a human donor who donated a stem cell graft to a child with acute myeloid leukemia. This sequence joins TRBV6-1 and TRBJ1-2; D is unclear. The CDR3 region has the DNA TGTGCCAGCAGTGAGCACACCACTAACTATGGCTACACCTTC. It codes for CASSEHTTNYGYTF.